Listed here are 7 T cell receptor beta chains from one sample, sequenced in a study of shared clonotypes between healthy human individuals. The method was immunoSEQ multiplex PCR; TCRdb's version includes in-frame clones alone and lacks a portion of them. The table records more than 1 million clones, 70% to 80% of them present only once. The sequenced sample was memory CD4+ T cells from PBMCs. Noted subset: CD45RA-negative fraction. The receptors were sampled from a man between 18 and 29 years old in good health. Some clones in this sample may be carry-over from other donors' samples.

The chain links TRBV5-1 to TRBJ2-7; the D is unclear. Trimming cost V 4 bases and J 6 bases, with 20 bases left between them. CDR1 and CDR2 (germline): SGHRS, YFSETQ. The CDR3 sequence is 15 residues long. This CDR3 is CASSLGPVLDPEQYF. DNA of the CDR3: TGCGCCAGCAGCCTAGGTCCCGTTTTGGATCCCGAGCAGTACTTC.

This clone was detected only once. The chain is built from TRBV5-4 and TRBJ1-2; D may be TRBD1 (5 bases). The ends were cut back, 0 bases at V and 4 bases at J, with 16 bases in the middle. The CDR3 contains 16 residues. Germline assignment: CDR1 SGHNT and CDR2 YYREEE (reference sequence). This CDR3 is CASSLGGGAYSYGYTF. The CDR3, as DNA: TGTGCCAGCAGCTTGGGGGGCGGGGCATATAGCTATGGCTACACCTTC.

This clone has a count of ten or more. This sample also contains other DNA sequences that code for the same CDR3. CDR3 loop: CASSQALYTVRESNEQFF. The CDR3 DNA reads as TGCGCCAGCAGCCAAGCTCTATATACCGTACGAGAGTCCAATGAGCAGTTCTTC. V and J are TRBV4-1 and TRBJ2-1; D not resolved. The CDR3 length is 18 residues. Germline CDR1 is MGHRA and CDR2 is YSYEKL. The V end lost 1 base, the J end lost 6 bases, and 22 bases lay between the germline ends.

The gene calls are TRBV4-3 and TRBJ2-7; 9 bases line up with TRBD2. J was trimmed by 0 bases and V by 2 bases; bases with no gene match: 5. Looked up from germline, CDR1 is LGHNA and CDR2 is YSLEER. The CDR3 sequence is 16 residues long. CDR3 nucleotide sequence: TGCGCCAGCAGCCAATGGCTAGCGGGACGCTCCTACGAGCAGTACTTC. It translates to CASSQWLAGRSYEQYF.

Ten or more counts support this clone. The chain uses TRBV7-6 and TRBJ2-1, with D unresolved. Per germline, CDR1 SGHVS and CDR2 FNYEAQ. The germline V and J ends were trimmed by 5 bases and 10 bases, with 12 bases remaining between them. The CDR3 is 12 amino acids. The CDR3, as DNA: TGTGCCAGCAGCCATCCCCTTGCAGAGCAGTTCTTC. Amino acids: CASSHPLAEQFF.

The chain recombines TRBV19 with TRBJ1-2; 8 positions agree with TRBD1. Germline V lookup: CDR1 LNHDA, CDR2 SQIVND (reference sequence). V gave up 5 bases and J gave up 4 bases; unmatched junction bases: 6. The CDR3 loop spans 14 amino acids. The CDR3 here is CASSPRGRAYGYTF. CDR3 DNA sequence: TGTGCCAGTAGTCCCAGGGGGCGCGCCTATGGCTACACCTTC.

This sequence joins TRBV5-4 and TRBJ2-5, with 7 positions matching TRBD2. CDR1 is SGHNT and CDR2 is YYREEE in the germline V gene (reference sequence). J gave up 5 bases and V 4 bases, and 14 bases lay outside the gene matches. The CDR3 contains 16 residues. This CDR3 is CASSISGDARRETQYF. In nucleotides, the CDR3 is TGTGCCAGCAGCATAAGCGGGGACGCGAGGAGGGAGACCCAGTACTTC.